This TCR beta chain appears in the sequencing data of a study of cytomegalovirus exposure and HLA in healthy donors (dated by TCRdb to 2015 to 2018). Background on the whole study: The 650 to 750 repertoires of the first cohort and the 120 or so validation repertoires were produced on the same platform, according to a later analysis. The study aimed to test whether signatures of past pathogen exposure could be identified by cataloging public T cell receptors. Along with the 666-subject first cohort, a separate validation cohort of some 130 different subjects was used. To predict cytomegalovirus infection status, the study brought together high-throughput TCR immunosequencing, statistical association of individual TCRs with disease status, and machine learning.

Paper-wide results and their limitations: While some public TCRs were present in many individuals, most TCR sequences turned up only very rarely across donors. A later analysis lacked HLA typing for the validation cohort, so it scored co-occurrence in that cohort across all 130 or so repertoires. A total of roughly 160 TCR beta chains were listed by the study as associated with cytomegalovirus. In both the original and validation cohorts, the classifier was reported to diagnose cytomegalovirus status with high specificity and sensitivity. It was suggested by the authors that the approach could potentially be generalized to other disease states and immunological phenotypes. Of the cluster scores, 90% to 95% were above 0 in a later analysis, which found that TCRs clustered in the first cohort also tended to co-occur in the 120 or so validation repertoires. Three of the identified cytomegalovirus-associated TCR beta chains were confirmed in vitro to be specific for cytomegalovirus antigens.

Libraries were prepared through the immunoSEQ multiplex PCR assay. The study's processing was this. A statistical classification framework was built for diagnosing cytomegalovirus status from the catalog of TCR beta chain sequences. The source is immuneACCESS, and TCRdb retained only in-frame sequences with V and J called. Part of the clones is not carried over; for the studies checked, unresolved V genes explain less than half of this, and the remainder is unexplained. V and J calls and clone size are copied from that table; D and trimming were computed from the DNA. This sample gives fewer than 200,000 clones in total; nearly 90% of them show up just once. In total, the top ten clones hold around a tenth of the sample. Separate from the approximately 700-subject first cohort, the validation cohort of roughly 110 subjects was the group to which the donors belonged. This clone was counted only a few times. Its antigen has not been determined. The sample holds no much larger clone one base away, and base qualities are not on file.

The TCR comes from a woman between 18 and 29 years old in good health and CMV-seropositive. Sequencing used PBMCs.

Read as DNA, the sequence is TGTGCCAGCAGCCTTCACACAGGGGGCGACTATGGCTACACCTTC. Its protein is CASSLHTGGDYGYTF. The chain is encoded by TRBV7-2 joined to TRBJ1-2; TRBD1 aligns with 9 central bases. Trimmed from V: 5 bases; trimmed from J: 3 bases; junction bases lacking a gene match: 7. Taken from the germline V gene, the CDR1 and CDR2 loops are SGHTA and FQGNSA. The CDR3 contains 15 residues, cysteine and phenylalanine counted. CDR3 DNA is the only sequence kept; it has 45 bases, read in frame from the first base.